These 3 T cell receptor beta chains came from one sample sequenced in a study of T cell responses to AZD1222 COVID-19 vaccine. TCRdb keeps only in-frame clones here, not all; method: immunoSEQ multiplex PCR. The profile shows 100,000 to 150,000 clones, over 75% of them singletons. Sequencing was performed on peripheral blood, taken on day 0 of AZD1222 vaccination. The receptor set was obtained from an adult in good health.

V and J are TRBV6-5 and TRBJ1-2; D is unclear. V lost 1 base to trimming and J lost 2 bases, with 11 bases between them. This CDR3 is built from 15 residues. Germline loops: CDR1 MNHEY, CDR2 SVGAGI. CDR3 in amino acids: CASSYLSTDNYGYTF. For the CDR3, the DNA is TGTGCCAGCAGTTACTTATCGACTGACAACTATGGCTACACCTTC.

CDR3 DNA sequence: TGTGCCAGCAGTGACTTGGGACCGCTGGGGTACAATGAGCAGTTCTTC. Amino acids: CASSDLGPLGYNEQFF. The chain joins TRBV6-1 to TRBJ2-1; D is possibly TRBD1 or TRBD2 (5 bases each). The germline CDR1 and CDR2 sequences are MNHNS and SASEGT. With 3 bases removed from V and 4 bases from J, the gap between germline ends came to 16 bases. The CDR3 has 16 amino acids.

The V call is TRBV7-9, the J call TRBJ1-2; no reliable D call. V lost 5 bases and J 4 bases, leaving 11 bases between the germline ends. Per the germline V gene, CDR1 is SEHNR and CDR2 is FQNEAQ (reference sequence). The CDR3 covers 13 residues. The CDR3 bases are TGTGCCAGCAGCCCCCGGATCCTCTATGGCTACACCTTC. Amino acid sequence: CASSPRILYGYTF.